This T cell receptor (beta chain) comes out of a study of sequential checkpoint blockade in melanoma. Looking at the study overall: Under 25 patients had tumor biopsies before treatment and at week 13.

This clone was picked up a small number of times. Sample treatment: randomized to nivolumab then ipilimumab (arm A) or the reverse (arm B). V was cut by 1 base and J by 8 bases, with 8 bases left in between. The CDR3 loop spans 12 amino acids. Germline CDR1 and CDR2: MDHEN and SYDVKM. Assay: immunoSEQ multiplex PCR; the TCRdb copy retains only in-frame clones and omits some. The sample lists under 3,500 clones, roughly 23% seen once, with 7.6% in the top ten. The sequence derives from a human donor with melanoma. V gene TRBV28 combines with J gene TRBJ1-1, with D unclear. The sample was tumor tissue (inferred from file names), taken from a patient given nivolumab and ipilimumab in sequence. CDR3 residues: CASSLSVREAFF. In DNA, the CDR3 is TGTGCCAGCAGTTTATCTGTCAGGGAAGCTTTCTTT. The whole variable domain, filled in from reference TRBV28 and TRBJ1-1, reads DVKVTQSSRYLVKRTGEKVFLECVQDMDHENMFWYRQDPGLGLRLIYFSYDVKMKEKGDIPEGYSVSREKKERFSLILESASTNQTSMYLCASSLSVREAFFGQGTRLTVV.